This TCR beta chain was sequenced in a study of regulatory T cells in long-lasting Graves disease. Regarding the study as a whole: Accuracy was possibly reduced by small sample size. Persistent disease preferred TRBV28, TRBJ1-2 and TRBJ2-5; new disease, TRBV20-1 and TRBJ2-1.

CDR1 and CDR2 (germline): MNHEY, SVGAGI. This CDR3 contains 14 residues. Time point of the sample: newly diagnosed GD, antithyroid drugs for less than 3 months. Extracted RNA from PBMCs served as the source of the TCR library. CDR3 regions were amplified by Arm-PCR using iRepertoire HTBI primers to build TCR beta libraries. TCRdb re-analysed the multiplex PCR reads in MiXCR, keeping a single row per CDR3 protein. The sample carries about 620,000 distinct CDR3 sequences, less than 20% recorded once. On this clonotype: The antigen is unknown. One end of the junction is discordant with germline, which a read error may explain.

These data also formed part of another study, on T cells in Graves' hyperthyroidism and ophthalmopathy.

This chain joins TRBV6-5 and TRBJ2-5; 10 nucleotides agree with TRBD2. Sequences were derived from peripheral blood mononuclear cells (PBMCs), sampled at new diagnosis, from a patient treated with antithyroid drugs. This receptor was taken from a woman aged 30 to 39 with Graves disease. The CDR3: CASSFSGGQGTQYF. Written as DNA, the CDR3 is TGTGCCAGCAGTTTTAGCGGGGGGCAAGGGACCCAGTACTTC.